These 4 T cell receptor beta chains share one sample of origin, sequenced in a study of cytomegalovirus exposure and HLA in healthy donors. A multiplex PCR was run with 60 Vbeta primers and 13 Jbeta primers. Here immunoSEQ multiplex PCR was the method, and the copy in TCRdb shows in-frame clones only, minus some. The sample holds 110,000 to 150,000 clones, around three quarters seen once. Sequenced: PBMCs. The source is a man aged 40-49 years in good health and CMV-seropositive.

The chain employs TRBV7-8 and TRBJ2-7, with TRBD2 matching 11 bases. CDR3 length equals 16 residues. Germline CDR1 is SGHVS and CDR2 is FQNEAQ. The V segment lost 4 bases and the J segment 4 bases; nucleotides outside the gene matches: 9. Here the CDR3 DNA reads TGTGCCAGCAGCTCGCTCACTAGCGGGAGAAAGTACGAGCAGTACTTC. It specifies CASSSLTSGRKYEQYF.

The V gene is TRBV4-1, the J gene TRBJ2-7; TRBD1 aligns across 7 bases. This CDR3 comprises 15 residues. Trimming at V came to 0 bases and at J to 3 bases, leaving 5 bases not matched to a gene. CDR1 and CDR2 from the germline V gene are MGHRA and YSYEKL. This CDR3 is CASSQEGQSLYEQYF. CDR3 nucleotide sequence: TGCGCCAGCAGCCAAGAGGGACAGTCGCTCTACGAGCAGTACTTC.

In this sample, this clone turned up a few times. This chain joins TRBV5-1 and TRBJ1-2; D is undetermined. Germline-derived CDR1 and CDR2 are SGHRS and YFSETQ. The CDR3 totals 16 residues. Trimming removed 2 bases at V and 2 bases at J, with 16 bases between. The CDR3 region has the DNA TGCGCCAGCAGCTTAGGCGGCTTAAATGAGAACTATGGCTACACCTTC. Protein product: CASSLGGLNENYGYTF.

Comment on this clone: Other DNA sequences in the same sample also yield this CDR3. The genes are TRBV2 and TRBJ2-7, with D possibly TRBD2 on 5 matching bases. This CDR3 region has 11 residues. V lost 6 bases and J 3 bases, leaving 6 bases between the germline ends. Germline CDR1 and CDR2: SNHLY and FYNNEI. The CDR3 protein is CASRRVYEQYF. The CDR3 DNA sequence: TGTGCCAGCAGGCGGGTCTACGAGCAGTACTTC.